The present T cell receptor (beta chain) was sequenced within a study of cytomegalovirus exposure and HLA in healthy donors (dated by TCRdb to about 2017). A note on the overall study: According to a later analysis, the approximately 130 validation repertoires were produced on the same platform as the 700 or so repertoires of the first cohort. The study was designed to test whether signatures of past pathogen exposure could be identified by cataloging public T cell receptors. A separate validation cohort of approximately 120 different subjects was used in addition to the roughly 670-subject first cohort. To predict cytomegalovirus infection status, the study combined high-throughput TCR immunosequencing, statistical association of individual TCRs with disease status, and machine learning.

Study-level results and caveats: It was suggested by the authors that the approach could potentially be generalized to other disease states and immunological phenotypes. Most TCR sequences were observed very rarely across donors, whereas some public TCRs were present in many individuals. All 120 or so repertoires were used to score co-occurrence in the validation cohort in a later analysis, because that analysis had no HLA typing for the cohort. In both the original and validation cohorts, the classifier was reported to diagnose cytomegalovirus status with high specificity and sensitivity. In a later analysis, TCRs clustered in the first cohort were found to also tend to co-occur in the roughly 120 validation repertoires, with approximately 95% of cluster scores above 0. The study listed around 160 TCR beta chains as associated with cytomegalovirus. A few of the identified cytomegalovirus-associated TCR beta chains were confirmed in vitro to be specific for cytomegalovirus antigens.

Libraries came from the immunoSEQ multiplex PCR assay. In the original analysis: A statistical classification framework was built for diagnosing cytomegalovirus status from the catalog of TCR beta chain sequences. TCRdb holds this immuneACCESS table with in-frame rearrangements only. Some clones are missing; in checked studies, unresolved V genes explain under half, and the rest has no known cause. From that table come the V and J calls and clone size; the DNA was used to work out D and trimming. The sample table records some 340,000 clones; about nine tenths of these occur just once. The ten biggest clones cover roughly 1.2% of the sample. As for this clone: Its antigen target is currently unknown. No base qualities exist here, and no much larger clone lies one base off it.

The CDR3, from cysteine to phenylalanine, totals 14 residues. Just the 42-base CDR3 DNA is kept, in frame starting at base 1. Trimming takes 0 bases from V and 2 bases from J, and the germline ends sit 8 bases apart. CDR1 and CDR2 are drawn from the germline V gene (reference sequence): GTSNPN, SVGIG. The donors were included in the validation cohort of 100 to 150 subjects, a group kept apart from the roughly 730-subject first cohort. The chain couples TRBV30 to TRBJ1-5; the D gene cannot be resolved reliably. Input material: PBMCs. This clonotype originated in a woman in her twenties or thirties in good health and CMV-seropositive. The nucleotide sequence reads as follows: TGTGCCTGGAGTGTAAAAGGGCGCAATCAGCCCCAGCATTTT. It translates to CAWSVKGRNQPQHF.